The TCR beta chain described here comes from a study of control samples from healthy donors and cancer patients. Repertoires were generated with immunoSEQ multiplex PCR, while TCRdb's copy carries only in-frame clones and drops some. The sample includes 150,000 to 200,000 clones, around 87% seen only once; the top ten take just over 1.4%. The germline gives CDR1 SGDLS, CDR2 YYNGEE. This CDR3 is built from 14 residues. V gave up 4 bases and J gave up 7 bases, with 12 bases separating them. The chain joins TRBV9 to TRBJ1-6, with D possibly matching TRBD1 (6 bases). What was sequenced was blood. The sequence came from a woman aged 45 to 65 in good health. Here the CDR3 DNA reads TGTGCCAGCAGCTTAGGGACACGAAATTCACCCCTCCACTTT. As protein: CASSLGTRNSPLHF.